This TCR beta chain was retrieved from a study of shared clonotypes between healthy human individuals. Regarding the study as a whole: When compared with the clonotypes that were shared by all four sorted-subset donors, the non-shared clonotypes turned out to have lower generation probabilities. Roughly 4.6% of naive CD4 clonotypes were common to four donors.

The CDR3 sequence is 16 residues long. In germline, CDR1 is MNHNS, CDR2 SASEGT. V shed 0 bases and J 4 bases; nucleotides not matched to a gene: 9. Assay: immunoSEQ multiplex PCR; the TCRdb copy retains only in-frame clones and omits some. In the table there are about 700,000 clones, under 80% of which are singletons. Remarks on this clone: Its antigen is as yet unknown.

Sequenced sample: memory CD4+ T cells sorted from blood. Subset reported: CD45RA-negative fraction. The gene calls are TRBV6-1 and TRBJ2-7; 7 bases align to TRBD1. The receptor comes from a woman in her thirties in good health. CDR3 nucleotides: TGTGCCAGCAGTGAAGCTAGACAGGGAATGTGGTACGAGCAGTACTTC. Its protein is CASSEARQGMWYEQYF.